This T cell receptor beta chain appears in the sequencing data of a study of CD8 T cells in Susac syndrome (dated by TCRdb to about 2019). About the investigation overall: Among the sequenced Susac syndrome patients, more than five had clinically active disease and roughly eight were in clinical remission. At the time of blood withdrawal, Susac syndrome patients were either therapy-naive, taking corticosteroids (with some also receiving IVIg), or on IVIg alone. The study used repertoire sequencing to test whether antigen drove CD8+ T cell activation and differentiation in Susac syndrome. Results and caveats for the whole study, not just this receptor: The study acknowledged that relatively few individuals were included in the TCR sequencing and HLA analysis. No clonal expansion was detected in the CD4+ T cell repertoire of Susac syndrome patients.

About this clonotype itself: Its binding antigen is unknown. Base qualities are missing; no much larger clone stands one base away.

RNA was extracted using the RNeasy kit, and roughly 0.45 to 1 ug of the RNA was reverse transcribed with random hexamers. The immunoSEQ multiplex PCR assay, which covers 54 Vbeta and 13 Jbeta segments, was used to amplify TCR beta CDR3 regions. Bias from PCR amplification was corrected by using a synthetic template baseline for primer optimization and for computational correction. Per the authors' processing: Reads were annotated to V, D and J genes according to IMGT and were analyzed with immunoSEQ Analyzer, with only productive sequences retained. Clonality was calculated as one minus the Shannon entropy normalized by log2 of the number of productive unique sequences. Public and private clones were assessed among the 100 most prevalent clones of each patient and control. A clone was defined as Susac-specific if it was absent from the healthy and MS cohorts, from about a thousand published viral clones and from other ImmuneACCESS disease sequences. TCRdb took the public reads, trimmed them with fastp at Q25, ran MiXCR for clone calling and kept in-frame beta chains. Rows with a matching CDR3 protein are joined into one entry that keeps the most common DNA and genes. None of the V and J calls come from the authors' own analysis; TCRdb made them. The sample table shows about 240,000 distinct CDR3 sequences, and 95% to 97% are seen once. Of the sample, roughly 0.1% falls within the top ten clones.

In the germline V gene (reference sequence), CDR1 corresponds to DFQATT and CDR2 to SNEGSKA. There are 14 amino acids in the CDR3, from cysteine to phenylalanine inclusive. The kept DNA is CDR3 alone, 42 bases in frame from the first base. Germline trimming amounts to 3 bases on V and 0 bases on J, with 1 as the count of junction bases outside the gene matches. Peripheral blood CD8+ and CD4+ T cells from healthy donors, Susac syndrome patients and multiple sclerosis patients were profiled using high-throughput TCR beta sequencing. The Susac syndrome patients fulfilled recently defined diagnostic criteria for definite or probable disease. Bulk CD8+ and CD4+ T cells were purified by magnetic negative isolation, whereas CD8+ TEMRA cells were enriched by FACS. Blood was drawn into EDTA tubes, processed within 24 hours, and PBMCs were isolated by density gradient centrifugation. PBMCs intended for TCR sequencing were cryopreserved in liquid nitrogen and thawed later in a water bath at 37 degrees C. The sorted or isolated CD4+, CD8+ and CD8+ TEMRA cells reached a purity of at least 90%.

Here the chain combines TRBV20-1 and TRBJ2-7, and 11 bases in between align with TRBD2. This clonotype originated in a human donor with Susac syndrome. The sequenced sample was CD4+ T cells from PBMCs. CDR3 region: CSARTSGISYEQYF. DNA sequence: TGCAGTGCTAGGACTAGCGGGATCTCCTACGAGCAGTACTTC.